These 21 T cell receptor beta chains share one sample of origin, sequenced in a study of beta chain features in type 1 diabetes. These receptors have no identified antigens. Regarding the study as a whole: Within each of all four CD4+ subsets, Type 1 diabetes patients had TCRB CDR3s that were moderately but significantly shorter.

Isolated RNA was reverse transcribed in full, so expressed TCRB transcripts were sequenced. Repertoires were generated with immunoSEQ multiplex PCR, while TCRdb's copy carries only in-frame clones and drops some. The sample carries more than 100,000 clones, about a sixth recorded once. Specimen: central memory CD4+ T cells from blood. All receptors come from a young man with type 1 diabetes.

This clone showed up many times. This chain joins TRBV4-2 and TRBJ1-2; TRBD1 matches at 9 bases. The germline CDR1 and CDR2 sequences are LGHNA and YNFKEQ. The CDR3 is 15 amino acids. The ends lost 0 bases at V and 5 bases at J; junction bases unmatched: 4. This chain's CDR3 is CASSQEPGQGYGYTF. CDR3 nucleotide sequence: TGTGCCAGCAGCCAAGAGCCGGGACAGGGATATGGCTACACCTTC.

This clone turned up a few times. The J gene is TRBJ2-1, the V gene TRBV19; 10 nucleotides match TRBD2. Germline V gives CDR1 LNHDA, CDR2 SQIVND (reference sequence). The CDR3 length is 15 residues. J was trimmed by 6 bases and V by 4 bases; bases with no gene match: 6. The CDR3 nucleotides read TGTGCCAGTAGTACCGGCCGGACTAGCGGCAATGAGCAGTTCTTC. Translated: CASSTGRTSGNEQFF. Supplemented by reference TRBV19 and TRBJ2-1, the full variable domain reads DGGITQSPKYLFRKEGQNVTLSCEQNLNHDAMYWYRQDPGQGLRLIYYSQIVNDFQKGDIAEGYSVSREKKESFPLTVTSAQKNPTAFYLCASSTGRTSGNEQFFGPGTRLTVL.

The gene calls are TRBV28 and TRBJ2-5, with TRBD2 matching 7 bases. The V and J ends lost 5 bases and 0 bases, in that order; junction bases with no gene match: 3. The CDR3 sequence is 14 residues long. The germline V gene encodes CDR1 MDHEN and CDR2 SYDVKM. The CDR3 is CASSGAGYQETQYF. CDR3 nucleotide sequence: TGTGCCAGCAGTGGAGCGGGGTACCAAGAGACCCAGTACTTC.

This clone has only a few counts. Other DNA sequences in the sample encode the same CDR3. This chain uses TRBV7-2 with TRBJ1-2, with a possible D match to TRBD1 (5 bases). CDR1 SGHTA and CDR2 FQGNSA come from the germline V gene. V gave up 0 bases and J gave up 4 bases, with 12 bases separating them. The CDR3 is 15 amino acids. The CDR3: CASSLAGGASYGYTF. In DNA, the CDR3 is TGTGCCAGCAGCTTAGCGGGGGGAGCCAGCTATGGCTACACCTTC.

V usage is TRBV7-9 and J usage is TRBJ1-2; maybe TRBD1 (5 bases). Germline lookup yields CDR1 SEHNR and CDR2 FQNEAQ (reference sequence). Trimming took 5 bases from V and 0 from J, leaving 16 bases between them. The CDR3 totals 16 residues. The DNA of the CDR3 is TGTGCCAGCAGCGGCGGACCGGGGGTGACTAACTATGGCTACACCTTC. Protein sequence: CASSGGPGVTNYGYTF.

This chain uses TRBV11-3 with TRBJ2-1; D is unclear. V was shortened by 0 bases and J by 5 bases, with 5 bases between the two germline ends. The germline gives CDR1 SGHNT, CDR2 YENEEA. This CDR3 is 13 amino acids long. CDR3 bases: TGTGCCAGCAGCTTAGATCAGCACAATGAGCAGTTCTTC. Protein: CASSLDQHNEQFF.

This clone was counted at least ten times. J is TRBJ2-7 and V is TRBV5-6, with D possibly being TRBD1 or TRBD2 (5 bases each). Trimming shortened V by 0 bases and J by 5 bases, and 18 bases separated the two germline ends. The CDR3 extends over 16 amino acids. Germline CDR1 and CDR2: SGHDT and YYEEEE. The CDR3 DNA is TGTGCCAGCAGCTTGGGAGGGACCAATGCCGGGGACGAGCAGTACTTC. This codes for CASSLGGTNAGDEQYF.

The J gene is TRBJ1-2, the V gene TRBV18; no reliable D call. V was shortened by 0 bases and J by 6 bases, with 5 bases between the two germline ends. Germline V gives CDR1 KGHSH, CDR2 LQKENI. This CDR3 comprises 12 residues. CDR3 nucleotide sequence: TGTGCCAGCTCACCACCGGAGCATGGCTACACCTTC. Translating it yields CASSPPEHGYTF.

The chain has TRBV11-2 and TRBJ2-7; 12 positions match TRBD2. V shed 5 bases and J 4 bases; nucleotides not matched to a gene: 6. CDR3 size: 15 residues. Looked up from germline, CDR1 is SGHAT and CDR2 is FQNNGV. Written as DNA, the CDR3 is TGTGCCAGCAGCCGGACTAGCGGGGTTATGTACGAGCAGTACTTC. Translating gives CASSRTSGVMYEQYF.

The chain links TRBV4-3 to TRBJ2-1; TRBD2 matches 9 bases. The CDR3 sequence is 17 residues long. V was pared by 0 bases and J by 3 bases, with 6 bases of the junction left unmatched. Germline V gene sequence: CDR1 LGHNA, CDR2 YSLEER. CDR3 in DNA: TGCGCCAGCAGCCAAGAAGGGGCTAGCGGGATCTACAATGAGCAGTTCTTC. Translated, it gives CASSQEGASGIYNEQFF.

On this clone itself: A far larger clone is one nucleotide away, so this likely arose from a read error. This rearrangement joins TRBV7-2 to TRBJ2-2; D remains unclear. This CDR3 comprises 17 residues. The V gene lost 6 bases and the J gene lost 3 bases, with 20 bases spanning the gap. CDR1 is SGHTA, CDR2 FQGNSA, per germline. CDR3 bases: TGTGCCAGCAGATACGCGTCGGCATTGGCGGACACCGGGGAGCTGTTTTTT. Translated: CASRYASALADTGELFF.

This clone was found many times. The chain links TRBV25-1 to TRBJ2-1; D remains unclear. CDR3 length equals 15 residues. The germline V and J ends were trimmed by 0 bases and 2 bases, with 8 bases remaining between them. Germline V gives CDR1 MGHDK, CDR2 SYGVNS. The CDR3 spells CASSEYKGTYNEQFF. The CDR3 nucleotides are TGTGCCAGCAGTGAATATAAAGGAACCTACAATGAGCAGTTCTTC. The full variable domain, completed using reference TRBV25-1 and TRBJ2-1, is EADIYQTPRYLVIGTGKKITLECSQTMGHDKMYWYQQDPGMELHLIHYSYGVNSTEKGDLSSESTVSRIRTEHFPLTLESARPSHTSQYLCASSEYKGTYNEQFFGPGTRLTVL.

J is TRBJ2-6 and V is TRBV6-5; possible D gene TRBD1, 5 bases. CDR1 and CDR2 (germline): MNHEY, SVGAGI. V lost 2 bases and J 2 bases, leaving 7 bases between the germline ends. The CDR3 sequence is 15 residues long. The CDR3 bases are TGTGCCAGCAGTTACGGGGCAGCTGGGGCCAACGTCCTGACTTTC. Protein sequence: CASSYGAAGANVLTF.

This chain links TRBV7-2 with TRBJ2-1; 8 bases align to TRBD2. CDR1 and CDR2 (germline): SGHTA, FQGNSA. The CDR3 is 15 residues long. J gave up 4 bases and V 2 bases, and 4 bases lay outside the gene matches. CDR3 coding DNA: TGTGCCAGCAGCTTACAAGCGGGGGAGTACAATGAGCAGTTCTTC. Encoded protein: CASSLQAGEYNEQFF.

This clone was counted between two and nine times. CDR3 in DNA: TGTGCCAGCAGCTTAAGGTCTGGGTACACTGAAGCTTTCTTT. This gives the protein CASSLRSGYTEAFF. This chain links TRBV13 with TRBJ1-1; the D is unclear. Between the trimmed V and J ends, which lost 2 bases and 3 bases, there was a span of 10 bases. The length of the CDR3 is 14 residues. Looked up from germline, CDR1 is PRHDT and CDR2 is FYEKMQ (reference sequence).

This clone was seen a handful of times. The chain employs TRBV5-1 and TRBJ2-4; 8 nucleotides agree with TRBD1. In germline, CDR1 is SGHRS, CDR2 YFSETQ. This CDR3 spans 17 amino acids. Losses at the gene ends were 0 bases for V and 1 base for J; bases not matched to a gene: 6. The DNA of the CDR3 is TGCGCCAGCAGCTTGGTGGGACAGGTGGAGGCCAAAAACATTCAGTACTTC. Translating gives CASSLVGQVEAKNIQYF. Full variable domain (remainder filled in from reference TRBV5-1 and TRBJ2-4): KAGVTQTPRYLIKTRGQQVTLSCSPISGHRSVSWYQQTPGQGLQFLFEYFSETQRNKGNFPGRFSGRQFSNSRSEMNVSTLELGDSALYLCASSLVGQVEAKNIQYFGAGTRLSVL.

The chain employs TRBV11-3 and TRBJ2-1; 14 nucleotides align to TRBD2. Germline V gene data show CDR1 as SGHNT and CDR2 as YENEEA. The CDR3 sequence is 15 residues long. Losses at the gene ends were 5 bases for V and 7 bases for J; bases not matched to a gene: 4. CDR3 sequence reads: CASSPGTSGGNEQFF. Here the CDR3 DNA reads TGTGCCAGCAGCCCCGGGACTAGCGGGGGAAATGAGCAGTTCTTC.

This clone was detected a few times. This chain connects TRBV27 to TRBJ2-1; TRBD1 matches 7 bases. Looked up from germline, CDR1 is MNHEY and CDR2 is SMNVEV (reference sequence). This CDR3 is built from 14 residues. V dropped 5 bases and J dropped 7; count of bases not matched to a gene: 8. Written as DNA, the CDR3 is TGTGCCAGCAGTATCCAGGGGGTGCTGAATGAGCAGTTCTTC. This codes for CASSIQGVLNEQFF.

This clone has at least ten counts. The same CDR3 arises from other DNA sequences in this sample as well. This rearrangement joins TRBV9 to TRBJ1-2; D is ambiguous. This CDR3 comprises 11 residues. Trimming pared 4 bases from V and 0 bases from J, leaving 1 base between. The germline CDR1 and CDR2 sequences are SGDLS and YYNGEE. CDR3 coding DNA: TGTGCCAGCAGCTCTAACTATGGCTACACCTTC. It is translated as CASSSNYGYTF.

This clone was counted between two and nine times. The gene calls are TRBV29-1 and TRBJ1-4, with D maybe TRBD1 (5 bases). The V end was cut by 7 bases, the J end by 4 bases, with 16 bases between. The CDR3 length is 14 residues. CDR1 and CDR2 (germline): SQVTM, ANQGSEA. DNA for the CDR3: TGCAGCGGGGCAATCGGGACGGTTAATGAAAAACTGTTTTTT. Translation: CSGAIGTVNEKLFF.

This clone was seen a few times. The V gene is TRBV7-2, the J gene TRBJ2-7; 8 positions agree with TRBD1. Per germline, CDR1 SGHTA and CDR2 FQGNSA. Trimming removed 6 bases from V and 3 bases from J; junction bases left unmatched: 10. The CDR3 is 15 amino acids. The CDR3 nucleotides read TGTGCCAGCAGGGGTGGTGGGACAGGACGCTACGAGCAGTACTTC. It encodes CASRGGGTGRYEQYF.